The rows below give T cell receptor beta chains drawn from one sample of a study of OX40 agonist ivuxolimab in advanced cancers. Clones were sequenced by immunoSEQ multiplex PCR, and TCRdb holds only the in-frame ones, with some missing. The sample contains under 70,000 clones, just over 85% of which appear only once. Specimen: CD4+ or CD8+ T cells sorted from blood, collected in a trial of the OX40 agonist ivuxolimab. The receptors were sampled from an adult with an advanced solid tumor such as melanoma, head and neck, liver or kidney cancer. CDR3s leave out the opening cysteine and the closing phenylalanine or tryptophan. Fields, in order: clone size, V gene, J gene, CDR3 protein. Some rows have no size entry. The others give once, few or many, or a class for an expanded clone.

size: .
V: TRBV5-5
J: TRBJ2-7
CDR3: ASSSGLASSYEQY

size: few
V: TRBV29-1
J: TRBJ1-1
CDR3: SVEAPGGGRK

size: .
V: TRBV4-1
J: TRBJ2-7
CDR3: ASSQLTGGSAADEQY

size: .
V: TRBV10-2
J: TRBJ2-2
CDR3: ASSLQGALTGELF

size: few
V: TRBV6-1
J: TRBJ1-5
CDR3: ASSEGRVSNQPQH

size: few
V: TRBV27
J: TRBJ2-3
CDR3: ASSLLLAGADTQY

size: .
V: TRBV7-9
J: TRBJ2-1
CDR3: ASSEVENEQF

size: .
V: TRBV28
J: TRBJ2-7
CDR3: ASNRPDRSYEQY

size: .
V: TRBV10-3
J: TRBJ2-2
CDR3: AISSGTENTGELF

size: .
V: TRBV2
J: TRBJ1-2
CDR3: ASSEAGAAGYT

size: .
V: TRBV27
J: TRBJ2-7
CDR3: ASFGQGRETEQY

size: .
V: TRBV13
J: TRBJ1-5
CDR3: ASSLGRNNQPQH